This record concerns one T cell receptor (beta chain) sequence. The germline gives CDR1 SNHLY, CDR2 FYNNEI. The CDR3 runs to 14 residues. Trimming cost V 5 bases and J 4 bases; bases outside gene matches: 6. Here immunoSEQ multiplex PCR was the method, and the copy in TCRdb shows in-frame clones only, minus some. The sample consists of tens of thousands of clones, almost 95% of them appearing once. This entry belongs to a study of OX40 agonist ivuxolimab in advanced cancers. Study-wide background: An agonistic human IgG2 monoclonal antibody against OX40 (CD134) was given.

V is TRBV2 and J is TRBJ2-3; 7 positions agree with TRBD1. The specimen was CD4+ or CD8+ T cells sorted from blood, collected in a trial of the OX40 agonist ivuxolimab. The origin of this receptor is an adult with an advanced solid tumor such as melanoma, head and neck, liver or kidney cancer. CDR3 DNA sequence: TGTGCCAGCAGTCGACAGGGATTTTCAGATACGCAGTATTTT. The encoded protein is CASSRQGFSDTQYF.